The clone carrying this T cell receptor beta chain was counted once. Its antigen is as yet unknown. This specimen belongs to a study of shared clonotypes between healthy human individuals. Study-wide results and caveats: The authors expected sequencing depth to affect clonotype sharing among donors. It was the non-shared clonotypes that had lower generation probabilities than clonotypes shared by all four donors.

This CDR3 contains 15 residues. From germline, CDR1 is SGDLS and CDR2 YYNGEE. V was clipped by 5 bases and J by 4 bases; unmatched bases: 9. The DNA input per sorted-subset replicate PCR was roughly 210 ng, corresponding to 30,000 or so T cell genomes. The data were produced by immunoSEQ multiplex PCR, yet TCRdb's version contains in-frame clones alone and is incomplete. The sample contains approximately 2.4 million clones, 95% of which appear only once. V gene TRBV9 combines with J gene TRBJ2-7; 10 bases fit TRBD2. Material: naive CD4+ T cells sorted from blood. Subset indicated: CD45RA+ positively selected. The receptor comes from a man aged 18 to 35 in good health. As DNA, the CDR3 is TGTGCCAGCAGTTGGGGGTCTAGCGGGAGATACGAGCAGTACTTC. This sequence encodes CASSWGSSGRYEQYF.